Each of the 32 T cell receptor beta chains below was sequenced from the same sample in a study of T cells in Graves' hyperthyroidism and ophthalmopathy. Amplified TCR beta CDR3 regions came from RNA transcripts. First-round RT-PCR of the TCR CDR3 relied on the HTBI primer set. TCRdb passed the multiplex PCR reads through MiXCR, listing each CDR3 protein once. Of about 760,000 distinct CDR3 sequences listed, about 35% are singletons. The sequenced sample consisted of blood. Every receptor here comes from a woman aged 35 to 49 with Graves' hyperthyroidism.

The chain is built from TRBV4-3 and TRBJ2-7; TRBD2 aligns across 11 bases. This CDR3 is 15 amino acids long. With 5 bases clipped from V and 4 bases from J, the junction kept 7 bases outside the gene matches. Germline values: CDR1 LGHNA, CDR2 YSLEER. The CDR3 is CASSLSLAGEYEQYF. CDR3 nucleotide sequence: TGCGCCAGCAGCTTGTCACTAGCGGGGGAGTACGAGCAGTACTTC.

The chain links TRBV28 to TRBJ1-2; 9 bases map to TRBD1. Per the germline V gene, CDR1 is MDHEN and CDR2 is SYDVKM. The CDR3 has 14 residues. Trimming cost V 7 bases and J 4 bases; bases outside gene matches: 7. The CDR3 coding sequence is TGTGCCAGCAATCAGGACAGGGGACCCTATGGCTACACCTTC. Protein: CASNQDRGPYGYTF.

The chain links TRBV25-1 to TRBJ1-2; weak D call: TRBD1 (6 bases). Germline loops: CDR1 MGHDK, CDR2 SYGVNS. This CDR3 comprises 13 residues. CDR3 nucleotide sequence: TGTGCGAGCGGCCACAGGGAAGACTATGGCTACACCTTC. Encoded protein: CASGHREDYGYTF.

Ten or more counts support this clonotype. V usage is TRBV10-2 and J usage is TRBJ1-2; a possible D gene is TRBD1 (5 bases). The V and J ends lost 7 bases and 8 bases respectively, with 14 bases between them. Germline assignment: CDR1 WSHSY and CDR2 SAAADI. CDR3 length equals 12 residues. The CDR3 region is CASTKGLGGYTF. The CDR3 DNA follows: TGCGCCAGCACGAAGGGGCTCGGGGGCTACACCTTC.

In its sample, this clonotype was seen a few times. The rearrangement links TRBV4-2 to TRBJ1-1; no clear D. Trimming shortened V by 0 bases and J by 1 base, and 9 bases separated the two germline ends. Germline V gives CDR1 LGHNA, CDR2 YNFKEQ. The CDR3 is made up of 15 amino acids. The CDR3: CASSQDRNWNTEAFF. CDR3 DNA: TGTGCCAGCAGCCAAGATCGTAACTGGAACACTGAAGCTTTCTTT.

In this sample, this clonotype turned up many times. The V call is TRBV10-3, the J call TRBJ1-5, with TRBD1 matching 9 bases. V was pared by 6 bases and J by 6 bases, with 18 bases of the junction left unmatched. CDR1 is ENHRY, CDR2 SYGVKD, per germline. This CDR3 spans 18 amino acids. This CDR3 is CAISPSSPGTGIGQPQHF. The CDR3 coding sequence is TGTGCCATCAGCCCGTCCAGTCCCGGGACAGGGATAGGTCAGCCCCAGCATTTT.

This rearrangement joins TRBV4-1 to TRBJ2-7; D is ambiguous. CDR3 length equals 14 residues. From germline, CDR1 is MGHRA and CDR2 YSYEKL. V was cut by 2 bases and J by 2 bases, with 10 bases left in between. CDR3 DNA sequence: TGCGCCAGCAGCCAATCCAAGGGTACCTACGAGCAGTACTTC. This gives the protein CASSQSKGTYEQYF.

This chain uses TRBV2 with TRBJ2-2; unclear D gene. This CDR3 has 13 amino acids. The germline CDR1 and CDR2 sequences are SNHLY and FYNNEI. Trimming took off 5 bases at V and 5 bases at J, with 9 bases between the two ends. CDR3 nucleotides: TGTGCCAGCAGTCGAAAGGGTACCGGGGAGCTGTTTTTT. This translates into CASSRKGTGELFF.

This clonotype was seen at least ten times. This chain connects TRBV19 to TRBJ1-5, with D perhaps TRBD1 (6 bases). The CDR3 is made up of 15 amino acids. V gave up 5 bases and J gave up 6 bases, with 17 bases separating them. The germline V gene encodes CDR1 LNHDA and CDR2 SQIVND (reference sequence). CDR3 in amino acids: CASSSTGGIGQPQHF. The CDR3 bases are TGTGCCAGTAGTTCGACAGGCGGAATAGGTCAGCCCCAGCATTTT.

The sample holds a few counts of this clonotype. The V gene is TRBV19, the J gene TRBJ1-4, with unresolved D. The germline V gene has CDR1 LNHDA and CDR2 SQIVND (reference sequence). The germline V and J ends were trimmed by 1 base and 4 bases, with 1 base remaining between them. This CDR3 region has 12 residues. CDR3 region: CASSIGNEKLFF. As DNA, the CDR3 is TGTGCCAGTAGTATAGGTAATGAAAAACTGTTTTTT.

This clonotype has a handful of counts. CDR3 in DNA: TGTGCCAGCAGTTGGGAAGGACAGATGAACACTGAAGCTTTCTTT. Its translation: CASSWEGQMNTEAFF. J is TRBJ1-1 and V is TRBV7-2; a possible D gene is TRBD1 (6 bases). The germline V gene encodes CDR1 SGHTA and CDR2 FQGNSA. The CDR3 extends over 15 amino acids. With 6 bases removed from V and 0 bases from J, the gap between germline ends came to 14 bases.

This clonotype was counted once. The junction and the germline gene differ at one end; a read error may be behind it. The chain links TRBV2 to TRBJ2-2, with 7 bases aligning to TRBD2. Germline loops: CDR1 SNHLY, CDR2 FYNNEI. The length of the CDR3 is 16 residues. Written as DNA, the CDR3 is TGTGCCAGCAGCGTAGAAGGGAATCCGAGGCAGCGGGGAGCTGTTTTT. Translation: CASSVEGNPRQRGAVF.

This chain links TRBV7-8 with TRBJ1-4; 9 positions agree with TRBD1. The germline V gene has CDR1 SGHVS and CDR2 FQNEAQ. The CDR3 consists of 16 residues. V was pared by 6 bases and J by 0 bases, with 5 bases of the junction left unmatched. The CDR3 DNA reads TGTGCCAGCAGATGGACAGGGGCCGCAACTAATGAAAAACTGTTTTTT. Translated, it gives CASRWTGAATNEKLFF.

Many counts were recorded for this clonotype. This rearrangement joins TRBV5-6 to TRBJ2-7, with a tentative D call TRBD2 (5 bases). V was trimmed by 4 bases and J by 2 bases, leaving 13 bases between them. CDR1 is SGHDT, CDR2 YYEEEE, per germline. CDR3 length equals 14 residues. This CDR3 is CASSLLSGTYEQYF. CDR3 sequence (DNA): TGTGCCAGCAGCCTACTCTCCGGGACCTACGAGCAGTACTTC. Using reference TRBV5-6 and TRBJ2-7 for the parts outside the CDR3, the full variable domain is DAGVTQSPTHLIKTRGQQVTLRCSPKSGHDTVSWYQQALGQGPQFIFQYYEEEERQRGNFPDRFSGHQFPNYSSELNVNALLLGDSALYLCASSLLSGTYEQYFGPGTRLTVT.

V gene TRBV12-3 or TRBV12-4 combines with J gene TRBJ2-5; the D gene is possibly TRBD2 (5 bases). Trimming cost V 4 bases and J 1 base, with 7 bases left between them. CDR3 size: 13 residues. The CDR3 here is CASSSSTQETQYF. CDR3 coding DNA: TGTGCCAGCAGTTCTAGCACCCAAGAGACCCAGTACTTC.

The chain combines TRBV12-3 or TRBV12-4 with TRBJ1-2; 9 bases match TRBD1. With 5 bases clipped from V and 8 bases from J, the junction kept 6 bases outside the gene matches. This CDR3 region has 13 residues. The CDR3 sequence: CASSAQGAKGYTF. CDR3 nucleotide sequence: TGTGCCAGCAGTGCACAGGGGGCGAAAGGCTACACCTTC.

This clonotype was detected many times. The V and J genes are TRBV2 and TRBJ1-5; TRBD1 agrees at 12 bases. This CDR3 has 15 amino acids. Germline V gene sequence: CDR1 SNHLY, CDR2 FYNNEI. The V and J ends lost 6 bases and 7 bases, in that order; junction bases with no gene match: 7. As DNA, the CDR3 is TGTGCCAGCAGACTGGGACAGGGGGCGCGGCAGCCCCAGCATTTT. Amino acid sequence: CASRLGQGARQPQHF. Using reference TRBV2 and TRBJ1-5 for the parts outside the CDR3, the full variable domain is EPEVTQTPSHQVTQMGQEVILRCVPISNHLYFYWYRQILGQKVEFLVSFYNNEISEKSEIFDDQFSVERPDGSNFTLKIRSTKLEDSAMYFCASRLGQGARQPQHFGDGTRLSIL.

This clonotype appeared a single time. The V and J genes are TRBV6-6 and TRBJ1-4; D unresolved. Trimming left V 6 bases short and J 9 bases short, with 14 bases between. The germline V gene encodes CDR1 MNHNY and CDR2 SVGAGI (reference sequence). This CDR3 comprises 13 residues. The CDR3 nucleotides read TGTGCCAGCAGCGACGCCAGGCAGAAAAAACTGTTTTTT. It yields the protein CASSDARQKKLFF.

This clonotype was found many times. The rearrangement joins TRBV19 to TRBJ1-2; weak D call: TRBD1 (5 bases). CDR1 is LNHDA, CDR2 SQIVND, per germline (reference sequence). The CDR3 has 13 amino acids. Trimming took 9 bases from V and 4 from J, leaving 15 bases between them. Here the CDR3 DNA reads TGTGCCAGCACAGGAAACTATGCCTATGGCTACACCTTC. This translates into CASTGNYAYGYTF.

As regards this clonotype: An end of the junction differs from the germline gene, which may be a read error. The chain links TRBV5-1 to TRBJ2-5, with D possibly TRBD1 on 5 matching bases. Germline CDR1 and CDR2: SGHRS and YFSETQ. The CDR3 is made up of 14 amino acids. CDR3: CASSLGAPRETQYF. The CDR3 bases are TGTGCCAGCAGCTTAGGGGCCCCTCGGGAGACCCAGTACTTC. The complete variable domain, with remaining parts taken from reference TRBV5-1 and TRBJ2-5, reads KAGVTQTPRYLIKTRGQQVTLSCSPISGHRSVSWYQQTPGQGLQFLFEYFSETQRNKGNFPGRFSGRQFSNSRSEMNVSTLELGDSALYLCASSLGAPRETQYFGPGTRLLVL.

This chain links TRBV10-3 with TRBJ1-1, with 11 bases identical to TRBD1. In germline, CDR1 is ENHRY, CDR2 SYGVKD. The V segment lost 4 bases and the J segment 4 bases; nucleotides outside the gene matches: 2. This CDR3 has 14 amino acids. The CDR3: CAISAGQGATEAFF. DNA of the CDR3: TGTGCCATCAGTGCCGGACAGGGGGCCACTGAAGCTTTCTTT.

As regards this clonotype: A much bigger clone sits one base away, suggesting this may be a read error. The chain links TRBV5-1 to TRBJ1-1, with D unclear. This CDR3 is 14 amino acids long. In germline, CDR1 is SGHRS, CDR2 YFSETQ. CDR3 sequence reads: CTSSLERMNTEAFF. The CDR3 DNA sequence: TGCACCAGCAGCTTGGAACGGATGAACACTGAAGCTTTCTTT.

Note on this clonotype: This may come from a read error, since a much larger clone is one base off. This rearrangement joins TRBV2 to TRBJ2-7; possible D gene TRBD2, 6 bases. CDR1 and CDR2 (germline): SNHLY, FYNNEI. The CDR3 consists of 15 residues. V lost 7 bases to trimming and J lost 3 bases, with 19 bases between them. The CDR3 DNA reads as TGTGCCAGCATGCGGGGCAGGATGGATTACTACGAGCAGTACTTC. Translation gives CASMRGRMDYYEQYF.

This clonotype has a handful of counts. The rearrangement links TRBV12-3 or TRBV12-4 to TRBJ2-7; D tentatively reads TRBD1 or TRBD2 (5 bases each). V was shortened by 6 bases and J by 6 bases, with 21 bases between the two germline ends. The CDR3 runs 15 residues. CDR3: CASSIRDPGKGEQYF. DNA of the CDR3: TGTGCCAGCAGCATCCGGGACCCCGGAAAGGGCGAGCAGTACTTC.

In this sample, this clonotype turned up once. The chain recombines TRBV6-5 with TRBJ2-2, with 9 bases that match TRBD2. The germline V gene has CDR1 MNHEY and CDR2 SVGAGI. This CDR3 contains 16 residues. V was pared by 4 bases and J by 5 bases, with 8 bases of the junction left unmatched. As DNA, the CDR3 is TGTGCCAGCAGTTGGGGGGGACTAGCTGGTACCGGGGAGCTGTTTTTT. It codes for CASSWGGLAGTGELFF.

The J gene is TRBJ1-4, the V gene TRBV5-8; the match to TRBD1 covers 9 bases. Germline values: CDR1 SGHTS, CDR2 YDEGEE. The CDR3 extends over 15 amino acids. V trimming: 5 bases; J trimming: 7 bases; junction bases outside the gene matches: 9. The CDR3 DNA follows: TGTGCCAGCAGGCCCCCTGGGACAGGGCCTGAAAAACTGTTTTTT. Encoded protein: CASRPPGTGPEKLFF.

The table lists this clonotype with many counts. This rearrangement joins TRBV7-8 to TRBJ2-5; D may match TRBD1 or TRBD2 (5 bases each). This CDR3 has 16 amino acids. The germline V gene has CDR1 SGHVS and CDR2 FQNEAQ. V lost 6 bases, J lost 1 base, and 18 bases lay in between. CDR3 loop: CASRLWYGGGQETQYF. Written as DNA, the CDR3 is TGTGCCAGCAGGTTATGGTATGGGGGTGGCCAAGAGACCCAGTACTTC.

The V gene is TRBV20-1, the J gene TRBJ2-3, with a tentative D call TRBD2 (6 bases). Between the trimmed V and J ends, which lost 6 bases and 1 base, there was a span of 14 bases. There are 14 residues in the CDR3. Germline V gene sequence: CDR1 DFQATT, CDR2 SNEGSKA (reference sequence). This CDR3 is CSAPRERGTDTQYF. CDR3 sequence (DNA): TGCAGTGCCCCCAGGGAGCGGGGCACAGATACGCAGTATTTT.

The sample holds a few counts of this clonotype. Sequence at one end of the junction differs from germline and may be a read error. The rearrangement uses TRBV4-1 and TRBJ1-1; D not resolved. CDR1 MGHRA and CDR2 YSYEKL come from the germline V gene. The CDR3 length is 14 residues. The CDR3 loop reads CASSQGGPDTEAFF. For the CDR3, the DNA is TGTGCCAGCAGCCAAGGCGGGCCGGACACTGAAGCTTTCTTT.

The genes are TRBV13 and TRBJ2-3; 13 positions match TRBD2. With V trimmed by 5 bases and J by 4 bases, 6 bases remained unmatched. The length of the CDR3 is 16 residues. Per germline, CDR1 PRHDT and CDR2 FYEKMQ (reference sequence). The CDR3: CASSAQLAGGSDTQYF. CDR3 DNA sequence: TGTGCCAGCAGCGCACAACTAGCGGGAGGGTCAGATACGCAGTATTTT.

CDR3 DNA: TGTGCCAGTAGTATCCCCCCACAGGGCTCCCATGGGGCTTTCTTT. Translating gives CASSIPPQGSHGAFF. The V and J genes are TRBV19 and TRBJ1-1, with a weak D call TRBD1 (6 bases). V lost 3 bases and J lost 11, with 22 bases in between. Germline lookup yields CDR1 LNHDA and CDR2 SQIVND (reference sequence). CDR3 length: 15 amino acids.

The chain couples TRBV29-1 to TRBJ1-5; D is unclear. Trimming pared 6 bases from V and 2 bases from J, leaving 11 bases between. Germline-derived CDR1 and CDR2 are SQVTM and ANQGSEA. CDR3 length equals 13 residues. CDR3 bases: TGCAGCGTAATCTCTCCGGGCAATCAGCCCCAGCATTTT. It codes for CSVISPGNQPQHF.